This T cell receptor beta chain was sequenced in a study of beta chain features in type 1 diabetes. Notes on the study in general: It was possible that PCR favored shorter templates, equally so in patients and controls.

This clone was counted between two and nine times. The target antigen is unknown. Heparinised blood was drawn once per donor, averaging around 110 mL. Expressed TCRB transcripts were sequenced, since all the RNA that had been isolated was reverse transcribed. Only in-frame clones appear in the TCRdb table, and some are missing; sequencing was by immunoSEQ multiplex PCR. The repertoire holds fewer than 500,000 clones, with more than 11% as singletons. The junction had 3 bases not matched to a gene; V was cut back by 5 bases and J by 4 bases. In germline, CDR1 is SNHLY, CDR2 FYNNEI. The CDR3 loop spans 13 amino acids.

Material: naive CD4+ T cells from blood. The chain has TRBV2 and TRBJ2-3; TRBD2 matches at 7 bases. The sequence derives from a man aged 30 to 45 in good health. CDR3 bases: TGTGCCAGCAGTAGCGGGATCCCAGATACGCAGTATTTT. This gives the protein CASSSGIPDTQYF.